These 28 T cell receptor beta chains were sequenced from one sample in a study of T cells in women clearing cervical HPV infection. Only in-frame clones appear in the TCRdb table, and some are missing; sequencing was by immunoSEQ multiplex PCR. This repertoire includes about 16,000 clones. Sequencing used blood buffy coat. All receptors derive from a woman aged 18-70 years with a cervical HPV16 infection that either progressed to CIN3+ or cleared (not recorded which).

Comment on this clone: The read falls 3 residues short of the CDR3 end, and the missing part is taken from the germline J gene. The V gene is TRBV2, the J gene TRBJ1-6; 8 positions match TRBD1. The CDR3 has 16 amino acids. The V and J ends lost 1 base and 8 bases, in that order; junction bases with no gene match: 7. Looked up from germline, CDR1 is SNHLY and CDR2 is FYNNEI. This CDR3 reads CASSEDQGARYSPLHF. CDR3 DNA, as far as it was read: TGTGCCAGCAGTGAAGATCAGGGGGCGCGTTATTCACCC.

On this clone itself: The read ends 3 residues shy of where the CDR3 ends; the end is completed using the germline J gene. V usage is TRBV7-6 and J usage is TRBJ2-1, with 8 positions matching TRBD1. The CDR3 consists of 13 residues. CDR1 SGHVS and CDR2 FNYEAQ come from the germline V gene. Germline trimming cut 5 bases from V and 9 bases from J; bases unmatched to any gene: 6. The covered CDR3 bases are TGTGCCAGCAGCAAGCGGACAGGGCTTGAG. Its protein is CASSKRTGLE. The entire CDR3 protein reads CASSKRTGLEQFF.

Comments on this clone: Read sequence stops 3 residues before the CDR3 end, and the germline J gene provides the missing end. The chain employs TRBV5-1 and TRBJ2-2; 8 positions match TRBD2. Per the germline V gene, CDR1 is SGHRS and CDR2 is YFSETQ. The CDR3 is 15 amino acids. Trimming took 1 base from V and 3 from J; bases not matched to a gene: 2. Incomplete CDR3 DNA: TGCGCCAGCAGCTTGCGGGAGGGGGACACCGGGGAG. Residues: CASSLREGDTGE. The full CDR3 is CASSLREGDTGELFF.

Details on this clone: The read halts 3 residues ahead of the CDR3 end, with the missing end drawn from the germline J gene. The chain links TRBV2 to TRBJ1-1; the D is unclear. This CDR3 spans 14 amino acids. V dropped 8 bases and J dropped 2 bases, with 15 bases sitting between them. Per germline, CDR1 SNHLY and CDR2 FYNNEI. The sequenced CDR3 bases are TGTGCCAGCTCACTACGGACTGTCAACACTGAA. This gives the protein CASSLRTVNTE. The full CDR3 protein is CASSLRTVNTEAFF. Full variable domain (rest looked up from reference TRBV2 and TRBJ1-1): EPEVTQTPSHQVTQMGQEVILRCVPISNHLYFYWYRQILGQKVEFLVSFYNNEISEKSEIFDDQFSVERPDGSNFTLKIRSTKLEDSAMYFCASSLRTVNTEAFFGQGTRLTVV.

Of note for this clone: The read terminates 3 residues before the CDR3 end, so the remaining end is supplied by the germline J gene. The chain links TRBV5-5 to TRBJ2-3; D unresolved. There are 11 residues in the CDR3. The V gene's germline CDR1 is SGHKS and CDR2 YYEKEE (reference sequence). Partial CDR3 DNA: TGTGCCAGCAGCCCAGAGGCCACG. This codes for CASSPEAT. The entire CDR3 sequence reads CASSPEATQYF.

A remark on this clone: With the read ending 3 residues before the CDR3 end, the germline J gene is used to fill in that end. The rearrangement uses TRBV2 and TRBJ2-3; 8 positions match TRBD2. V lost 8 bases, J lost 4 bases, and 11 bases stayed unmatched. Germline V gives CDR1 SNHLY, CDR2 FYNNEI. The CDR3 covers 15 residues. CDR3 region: CASRRVSGVADTQYF. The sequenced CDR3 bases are TGTGCCAGCCGCCGGGTTAGCGGGGTGGCAGATACG.

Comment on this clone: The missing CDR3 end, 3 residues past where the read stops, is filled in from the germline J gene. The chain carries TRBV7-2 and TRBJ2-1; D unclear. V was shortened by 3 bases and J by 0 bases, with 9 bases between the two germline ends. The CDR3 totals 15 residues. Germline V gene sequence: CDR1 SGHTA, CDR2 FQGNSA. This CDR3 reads CASSLTQSSYNEQFF. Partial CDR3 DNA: TGTGCCAGCAGCTTGACACAGAGCTCCTACAATGAG.

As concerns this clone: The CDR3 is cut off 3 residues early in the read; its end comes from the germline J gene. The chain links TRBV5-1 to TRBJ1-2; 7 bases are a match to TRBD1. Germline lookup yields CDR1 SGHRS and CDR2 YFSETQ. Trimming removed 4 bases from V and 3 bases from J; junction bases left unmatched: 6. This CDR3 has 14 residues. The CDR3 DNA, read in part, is TGCGCCAGCAGCGTCGACAGGGAACACTATGGC. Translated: CASSVDREHYG. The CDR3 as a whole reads CASSVDREHYGYTF.

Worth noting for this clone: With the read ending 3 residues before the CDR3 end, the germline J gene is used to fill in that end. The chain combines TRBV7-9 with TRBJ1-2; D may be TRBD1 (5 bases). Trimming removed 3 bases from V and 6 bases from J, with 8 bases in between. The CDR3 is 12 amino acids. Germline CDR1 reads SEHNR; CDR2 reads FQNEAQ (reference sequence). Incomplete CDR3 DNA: TGTGCCAGCAGCTTGGGGGGGAATGGC. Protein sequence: CASSLGGNG. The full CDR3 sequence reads CASSLGGNGYTF.

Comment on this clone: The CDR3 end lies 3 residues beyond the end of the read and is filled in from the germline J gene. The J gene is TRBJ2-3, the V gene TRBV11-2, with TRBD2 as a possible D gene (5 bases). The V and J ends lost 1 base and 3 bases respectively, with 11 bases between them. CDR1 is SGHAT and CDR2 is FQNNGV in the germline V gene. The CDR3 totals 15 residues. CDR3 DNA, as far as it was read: TGTGCCAGCAGCTTAGGGCGGGCCTTGACAGATACG. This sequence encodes CASSLGRALTDT. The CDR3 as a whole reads CASSLGRALTDTQYF.

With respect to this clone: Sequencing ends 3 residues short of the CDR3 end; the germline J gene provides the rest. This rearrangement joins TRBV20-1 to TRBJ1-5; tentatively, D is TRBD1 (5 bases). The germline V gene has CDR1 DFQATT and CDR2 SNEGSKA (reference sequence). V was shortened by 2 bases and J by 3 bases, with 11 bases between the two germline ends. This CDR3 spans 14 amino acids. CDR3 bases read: TGCAGTGCTAGACGCAGGGCCCCCAATCAGCCC. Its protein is CSARRRAPNQP. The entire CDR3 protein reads CSARRRAPNQPQHF.

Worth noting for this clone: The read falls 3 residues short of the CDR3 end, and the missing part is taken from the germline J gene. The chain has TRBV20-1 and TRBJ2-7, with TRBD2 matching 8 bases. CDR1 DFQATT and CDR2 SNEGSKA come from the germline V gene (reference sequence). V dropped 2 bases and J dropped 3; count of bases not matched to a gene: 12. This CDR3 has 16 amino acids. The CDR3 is CSARMVSRGGGYEQYF. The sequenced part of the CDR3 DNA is TGCAGTGCTAGAATGGTTAGCCGGGGGGGAGGCTACGAG.

The chain's CDR3 is CASSVTGEGEKLFF. The sequenced part of the CDR3 DNA is TGTGCCAGCAGCGTGACGGGAGAGGGGGAAAAA. The chain is built from TRBV5-6 and TRBJ1-4, with D possibly being TRBD1 (5 bases). Read data end 3 residues before the CDR3 end; the end is taken from the germline J gene. This CDR3 spans 14 amino acids. V gave up 4 bases and J gave up 8 bases, with 15 bases separating them. Germline CDR1 reads SGHDT; CDR2 reads YYEEEE.

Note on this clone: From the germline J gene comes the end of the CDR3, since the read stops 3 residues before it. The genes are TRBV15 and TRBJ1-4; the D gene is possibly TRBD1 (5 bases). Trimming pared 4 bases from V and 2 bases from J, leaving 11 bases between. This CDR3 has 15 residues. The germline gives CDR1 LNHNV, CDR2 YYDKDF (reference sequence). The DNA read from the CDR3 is TGTGCCACCAGCAAATTCGCAGGGACTAATGAAAAA. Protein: CATSKFAGTNEK. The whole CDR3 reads CATSKFAGTNEKLFF.

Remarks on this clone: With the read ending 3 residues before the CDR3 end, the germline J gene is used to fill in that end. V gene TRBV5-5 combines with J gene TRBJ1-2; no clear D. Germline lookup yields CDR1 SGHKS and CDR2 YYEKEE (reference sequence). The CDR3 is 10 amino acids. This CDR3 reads CASSPLEYTF. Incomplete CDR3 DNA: TGTGCCAGCAGTCCGCTAGAG.

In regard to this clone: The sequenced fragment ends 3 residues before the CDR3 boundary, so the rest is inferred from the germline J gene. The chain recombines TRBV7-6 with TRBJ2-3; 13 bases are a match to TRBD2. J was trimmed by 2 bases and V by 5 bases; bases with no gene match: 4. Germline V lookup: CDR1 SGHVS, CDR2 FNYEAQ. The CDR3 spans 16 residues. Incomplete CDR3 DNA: TGTGCCAGCAGCCTAGGGACTAGCGGGGCCACAGATACG. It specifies CASSLGTSGATDT. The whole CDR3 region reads CASSLGTSGATDTQYF. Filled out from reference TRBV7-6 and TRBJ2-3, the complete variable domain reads GAGVSQSPRYKVTKRGQDVALRCDPISGHVSLYWYRQALGQGPEFLTYFNYEAQQDKSGLPNDRFSAERPEGSISTLTIQRTEQRDSAMYRCASSLGTSGATDTQYFGPGTRLTVL.

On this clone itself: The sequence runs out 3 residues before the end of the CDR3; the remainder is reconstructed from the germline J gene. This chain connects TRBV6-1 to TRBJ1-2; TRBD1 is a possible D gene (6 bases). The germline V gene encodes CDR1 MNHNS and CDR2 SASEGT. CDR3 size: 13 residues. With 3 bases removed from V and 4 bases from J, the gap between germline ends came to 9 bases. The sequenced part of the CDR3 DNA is TGTGCCAGCAGTGATGGGACATCCTATGGC. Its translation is CASSDGTSYG. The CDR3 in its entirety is CASSDGTSYGYTF.

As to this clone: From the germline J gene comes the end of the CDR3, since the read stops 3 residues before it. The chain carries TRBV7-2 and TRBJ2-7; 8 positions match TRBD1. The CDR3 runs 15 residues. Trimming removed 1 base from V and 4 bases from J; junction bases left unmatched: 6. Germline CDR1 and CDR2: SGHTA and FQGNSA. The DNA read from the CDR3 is TGTGCCAGCAGCTTAGGGACAGGGAGGCAATACGAG. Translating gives CASSLGTGRQYE. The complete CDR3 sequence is CASSLGTGRQYEQYF.

The CDR3 loop is CASSPQTANNEQFF. CDR3 DNA, as far as it was read: TGTGCCAGCTCACCCCAGACAGCGAACAATGAG. V usage is TRBV18 and J usage is TRBJ2-1; maybe TRBD1 (5 bases). Read sequence stops 3 residues before the CDR3 end, and the germline J gene provides the missing end. Germline lookup yields CDR1 KGHSH and CDR2 LQKENI. The CDR3 sequence is 14 residues long. Trimming took off 3 bases at V and 5 bases at J, with 11 bases between the two ends.

CDR3 DNA, as far as it was read: TGTGCCAGCAGCTTAGGGGGGGAACCTGAA. The encoded protein is CASSLGGEPE. The CDR3, in full, reads CASSLGGEPEAFF. The J gene is TRBJ1-1, the V gene TRBV7-6; a weak D match, TRBD1 (5 bases). With the read ending 3 residues before the CDR3 end, the germline J gene is used to fill in that end. Germline values: CDR1 SGHVS, CDR2 FNYEAQ. This CDR3 contains 13 residues. Trimming took off 1 base at V and 6 bases at J, with 9 bases between the two ends.

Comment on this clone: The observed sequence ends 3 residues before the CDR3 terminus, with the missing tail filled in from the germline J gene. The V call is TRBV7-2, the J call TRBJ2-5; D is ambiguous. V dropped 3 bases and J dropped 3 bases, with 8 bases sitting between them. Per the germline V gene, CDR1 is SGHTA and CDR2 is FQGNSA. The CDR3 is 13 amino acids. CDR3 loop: CASSLSPEETQYF. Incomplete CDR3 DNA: TGTGCCAGCAGCTTGTCCCCGGAAGAGACC.

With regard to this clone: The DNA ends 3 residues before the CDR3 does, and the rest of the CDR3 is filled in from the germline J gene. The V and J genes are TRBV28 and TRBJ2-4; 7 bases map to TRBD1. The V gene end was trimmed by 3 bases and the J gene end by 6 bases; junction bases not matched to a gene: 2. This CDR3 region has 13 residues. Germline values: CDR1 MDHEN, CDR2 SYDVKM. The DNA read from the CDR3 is TGTGCCAGCAGTTTTGGGGACAGAAACATT. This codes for CASSFGDRNI. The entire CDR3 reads CASSFGDRNIQYF. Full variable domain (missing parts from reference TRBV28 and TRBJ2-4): DVKVTQSSRYLVKRTGEKVFLECVQDMDHENMFWYRQDPGLGLRLIYFSYDVKMKEKGDIPEGYSVSREKKERFSLILESASTNQTSMYLCASSFGDRNIQYFGAGTRLSVL.

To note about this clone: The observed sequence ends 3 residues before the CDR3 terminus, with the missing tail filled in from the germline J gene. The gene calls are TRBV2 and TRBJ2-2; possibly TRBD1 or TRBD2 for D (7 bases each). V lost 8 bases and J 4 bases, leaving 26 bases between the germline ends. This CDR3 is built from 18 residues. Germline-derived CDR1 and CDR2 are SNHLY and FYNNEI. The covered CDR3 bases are TGTGCCAGCTCTTCGGGAGGAGGGGGCTTGGGAGGCACCGGGGAG. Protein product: CASSSGGGGLGGTGE. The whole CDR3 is CASSSGGGGLGGTGELFF. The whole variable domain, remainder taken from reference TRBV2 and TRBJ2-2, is EPEVTQTPSHQVTQMGQEVILRCVPISNHLYFYWYRQILGQKVEFLVSFYNNEISEKSEIFDDQFSVERPDGSNFTLKIRSTKLEDSAMYFCASSSGGGGLGGTGELFFGEGSRLTVL.

The CDR3 bases that were read are TGTGCCAGCAGCTCAGTACAGGGAACTGAA. It codes for CASSSVQGTE. The CDR3 as a whole reads CASSSVQGTEAFF. This chain joins TRBV11-2 and TRBJ1-1; a weak D match, TRBD1 (6 bases). The CDR3 end falls 3 residues outside the read, so it is completed with the germline J gene. The germline V and J ends were trimmed by 4 bases and 5 bases, with 11 bases remaining between them. The V gene's germline CDR1 is SGHAT and CDR2 FQNNGV. The CDR3 spans 13 residues.

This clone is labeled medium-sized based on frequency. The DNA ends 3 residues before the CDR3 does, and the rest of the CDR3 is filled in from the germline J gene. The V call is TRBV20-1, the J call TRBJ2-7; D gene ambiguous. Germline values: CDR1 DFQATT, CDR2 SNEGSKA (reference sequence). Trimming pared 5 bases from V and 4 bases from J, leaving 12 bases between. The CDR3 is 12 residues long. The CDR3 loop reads CSARYSEYEQYF. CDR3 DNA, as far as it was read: TGCAGTGCTCGATATAGTGAATACGAG.

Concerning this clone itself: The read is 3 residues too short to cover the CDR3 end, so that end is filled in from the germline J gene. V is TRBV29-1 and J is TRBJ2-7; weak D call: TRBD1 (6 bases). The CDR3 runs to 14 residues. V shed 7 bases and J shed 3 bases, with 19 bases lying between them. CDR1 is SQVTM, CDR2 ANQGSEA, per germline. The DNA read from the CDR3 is TGCAGCGCCCAGACAGGCGCCGTCCTCTACGAG. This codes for CSAQTGAVLYE. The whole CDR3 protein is CSAQTGAVLYEQYF.

CDR3 loop: CATQRGGGYEQYF. The sequenced CDR3 bases are TGTGCCACTCAGCGAGGGGGCGGCTACGAG. The chain links TRBV28 to TRBJ2-7, with 7 bases lining up with TRBD1. The read stops 3 residues short of the end of the CDR3; the missing end is completed from the germline J gene. V trimming: 10 bases; J trimming: 3 bases; junction bases outside the gene matches: 9. Germline V gene sequence: CDR1 MDHEN, CDR2 SYDVKM. CDR3 length: 13 residues.

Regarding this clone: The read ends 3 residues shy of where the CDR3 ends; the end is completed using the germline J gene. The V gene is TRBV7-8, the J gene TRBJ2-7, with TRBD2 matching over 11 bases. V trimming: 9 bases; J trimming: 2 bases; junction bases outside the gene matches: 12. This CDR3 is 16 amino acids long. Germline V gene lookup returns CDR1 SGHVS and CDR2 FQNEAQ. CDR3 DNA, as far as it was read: TGTGCCAGTTCTATAGCGGGGGGGACTTCTCCCTACGAG. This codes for CASSIAGGTSPYE. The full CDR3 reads CASSIAGGTSPYEQYF.